These 18 T cell receptor beta chains share one sample of origin, sequenced in a study of lymphopenia after photon versus proton radiotherapy. Some clones are missing from TCRdb's copy, which holds only in-frame ones; the method was immunoSEQ multiplex PCR. The data contain around 17,000 clones, 80% to 90% of them singletons. The sample here was peripheral blood, taken from a patient treated with proton-based radiotherapy. These receptors originate from a man between 65 and 85 years old with pancreatic cancer.

The chain couples TRBV12-1 to TRBJ1-2; the table names TRBD1, a call not compared with the DNA. TRBV12-1 is reported as a pseudogene. The CDR3 has 15 residues. CDR3 in amino acids: CASSSDDRVKIGYTF. The CDR3 nucleotides read TGTGCCAGCAGCTCAGATGACAGGGTTAAGATTGGCTACACCTTC.

This clone was seen just once. The rearrangement links TRBV5-6 to TRBJ2-5, with TRBD1 matching over 7 bases. Germline assignment: CDR1 SGHDT and CDR2 YYEEEE. The length of the CDR3 is 14 residues. The V segment lost 4 bases and the J segment 3 bases; nucleotides outside the gene matches: 6. CDR3 loop: CASSIYGTEETQYF. CDR3 nucleotide sequence: TGTGCCAGCAGCATTTATGGGACAGAAGAGACCCAGTACTTC.

The genes are TRBV5-4 and TRBJ2-5, with 9 bases identical to TRBD1. CDR1 is SGHNT and CDR2 is YYREEE in the germline V gene (reference sequence). The length of the CDR3 is 15 residues. The ends lost 4 bases at V and 6 bases at J; junction bases unmatched: 10. CDR3 sequence reads: CASSLDGTGRKTQYF. As DNA, the CDR3 is TGTGCCAGCAGCCTAGACGGGACAGGGAGAAAGACCCAGTACTTC.

V usage is TRBV30 and J usage is TRBJ2-7, with D perhaps TRBD2 (7 bases). This CDR3 region has 18 residues. Looked up from germline, CDR1 is GTSNPN and CDR2 is SVGIG (reference sequence). Trimming removed 4 bases from V and 3 bases from J, with 28 bases in between. CDR3 bases: TGTGCCTGGACCCCACCCCTGTACGGGGGGCCCAATTTCTACGAGCAGTACTTC. Its protein product is CAWTPPLYGGPNFYEQYF.

A single count supports this clone. The J gene is TRBJ2-3, the V gene TRBV19; D unclear. Trimming shortened V by 1 base and J by 6 bases, and 11 bases separated the two germline ends. Germline V lookup: CDR1 LNHDA, CDR2 SQIVND (reference sequence). The CDR3 covers 14 residues. CDR3 sequence (DNA): TGTGCCAGTAGTATAGGGAAAGGGATGGATACGCAGTATTTT. This encodes CASSIGKGMDTQYF.

The chain employs TRBV21-1 and TRBJ1-5; TRBD1 was called by the table and not checked on the DNA. TRBV21-1 is classified as a pseudogene. The CDR3 runs 12 residues. CDR3 loop: CASSKNSQPQHF. CDR3 in DNA: TGTGCCAGCAGCAAAAACAGCCAGCCCCAGCATTTT.

The gene calls are TRBV25-1 and TRBJ1-3; D gene unclear. The germline V gene encodes CDR1 MGHDK and CDR2 SYGVNS. The CDR3 is 16 amino acids. V was shortened by 1 base and J by 4 bases, with 14 bases between the two germline ends. Written as DNA, the CDR3 is TGTGCCAGCAGTGAATCGGGGAGTACCGTCGGAAACACCATATATTTT. Translated, it gives CASSESGSTVGNTIYF.

V gene TRBV19 combines with J gene TRBJ2-6, with TRBD1 matching 9 bases. Trimming cost V 6 bases and J 4 bases; bases outside gene matches: 4. The CDR3 sequence is 15 residues long. CDR1 is LNHDA and CDR2 is SQIVND in the germline V gene (reference sequence). The CDR3 sequence is CASRQGATGANVLTF. Written as DNA, the CDR3 is TGTGCCAGTAGACAGGGGGCGACGGGGGCCAACGTCCTGACTTTC.

V usage is TRBV7-8 and J usage is TRBJ1-2, with 7 positions matching TRBD1. The germline V gene encodes CDR1 SGHVS and CDR2 FQNEAQ. V shed 5 bases and J 1 base; nucleotides not matched to a gene: 4. The CDR3 extends over 14 amino acids. The CDR3 nucleotides are TGTGCCAGCAGCCCCAGACAGGGTAACTATGGCTACACCTTC. It encodes CASSPRQGNYGYTF.

This clone has more than one count but fewer than ten. The chain uses TRBV19 and TRBJ1-1; D uncertain. From germline, CDR1 is LNHDA and CDR2 SQIVND (reference sequence). The V end was cut by 5 bases, the J end by 1 base, with 8 bases between. This CDR3 has 13 amino acids. CDR3 sequence reads: CASSPTQNTEAFF. CDR3 in DNA: TGTGCCAGTAGTCCCACACAGAACACTGAAGCTTTCTTT.

V usage is TRBV6-6 and J usage is TRBJ2-1; D gene ambiguous. Trimming cost V 2 bases and J 7 bases, with 12 bases left between them. This CDR3 has 14 residues. Germline CDR1 MNHNY, CDR2 SVGAGI (reference sequence). CDR3 nucleotides: TGTGCCAGCAGTTACGTCGAACGTGGGAATGAGCAGTTCTTC. This gives the protein CASSYVERGNEQFF.

The genes are TRBV6-1 and TRBJ1-1, with D tentatively TRBD1 (5 bases). Trimming left V 6 bases short and J 8 bases short, with 16 bases between. The V gene's germline CDR1 is MNHNS and CDR2 SASEGT. The CDR3 is 13 residues long. Written as DNA, the CDR3 is TGTGCCAGCAGCGGTTCCGGGGCCAGGGAAGCTTTCTTT. Encoded protein: CASSGSGAREAFF.

This clone was detected once. The chain recombines TRBV30 with TRBJ2-6, with D perhaps matching TRBD1 (6 bases). Trimming shortened V by 8 bases and J by 0 bases, and 11 bases separated the two germline ends. Looked up from germline, CDR1 is GTSNPN and CDR2 is SVGIG (reference sequence). The CDR3 is 14 residues long. CDR3 in DNA: TGTGCCGGGGACATATCCTCTGGGGCCAACGTCCTGACTTTC. It yields the protein CAGDISSGANVLTF. Combining the CDR3 with reference TRBV30 and TRBJ2-6 gives the whole variable domain SQTIHQWPATLVQPVGSPLSLECTVEGTSNPNLYWYRQAAGRGLQLLFYSVGIGQISSEVPQNLSASRPQDRQFILSSKKLLLSDSGFYLCAGDISSGANVLTFGAGSRLTVL.

This chain uses TRBV6-6 with TRBJ1-2; 9 bases line up with TRBD1. V trimming: 5 bases; J trimming: 1 base; junction bases outside the gene matches: 2. Germline CDR1 reads MNHNY; CDR2 reads SVGAGI (reference sequence). The CDR3 consists of 14 residues. CDR3 DNA: TGTGCCAGCAGTAAGGGACAGGGTAACTATGGCTACACCTTC. Its protein product is CASSKGQGNYGYTF.

This clone appeared a few times. The V gene is TRBV20-1, the J gene TRBJ1-2; 7 bases line up with TRBD1. CDR3 size: 11 residues. The J segment lost 8 bases and the V segment lost 2 bases, leaving 2 bases of the junction unmatched. Germline V lookup: CDR1 DFQATT, CDR2 SNEGSKA (reference sequence). This CDR3 reads CSARTGEGYTF. The CDR3 nucleotides read TGCAGTGCTAGAACAGGGGAAGGCTACACCTTC.

The gene calls are TRBV9 and TRBJ1-6; weak D call: TRBD1 (5 bases). Germline CDR1 is SGDLS and CDR2 is YYNGEE. The CDR3 is made up of 14 amino acids. The V gene lost 4 bases and the J gene lost 8 bases, with 13 bases spanning the gap. The CDR3 region has the DNA TGTGCCAGCAGCCCATTCCGGGGCGATTCACCCCTCCACTTT. This encodes CASSPFRGDSPLHF.

The rearrangement uses TRBV5-1 and TRBJ2-1, with D perhaps matching TRBD1 or TRBD2 (5 bases each). The CDR3 is 16 residues long. Germline V CDR1 and CDR2: SGHRS, YFSETQ. V was pared by 4 bases and J by 0 bases, with 14 bases between. CDR3 bases: TGCGCCAGCAGCGTGGTACCAGGGAGCTCCTACAATGAGCAGTTCTTC. Translated: CASSVVPGSSYNEQFF.

The chain couples TRBV6-5 to TRBJ2-7; 9 bases are a match to TRBD2. The CDR3 is made up of 15 amino acids. CDR1 and CDR2 (germline): MNHEY, SVGAGI. V shed 0 bases and J 6 bases; nucleotides not matched to a gene: 6. CDR3 in DNA: TGTGCCAGCAGTTACTCGGCTAGCGGGATCGGCGAGCAGTACTTC. Its protein product is CASSYSASGIGEQYF.